These T cell receptor beta chains were read from a single sample in a study of response to subunit inactivated influenza vaccine. TCRdb reanalysed the RT-PCR reads using MiXCR and keeps one entry per CDR3 protein. The table shows about 650,000 distinct CDR3 sequences, with 14% occurring only once. The specimen comprised PBMCs from blood, sampled 14 to 15 days before vaccination. All receptors come from a man aged 45 to 65 who received an inactivated influenza vaccine. CDR3s include the opening cysteine and the closing phenylalanine or tryptophan. The D gene is left open where the match is weak. Some rows have no size entry. The others give once, few or many, or a class for an expanded clone.

J: TRBJ2-7; size: many; V: TRBV10-3; D: NA; DNA: TGTGCCATTCAGCGCGGGGTAGACAGTCTAGTGGTGTACTTC; CDR3: CAIQRGVDSLVVYF
J: TRBJ2-1; size: many; V: TRBV7-2; D: TRBD2; DNA: TGTGCCAGCAGCTCACTAGCGGGAACCAATGAGCAGTTCTTC; CDR3: CASSSLAGTNEQFF
J: TRBJ2-2; size: NA; V: TRBV7-2; D: NA; DNA: TGTGCCAGCAGCCCTACAGGGTCGGGGACCGGGGAGCTGTTTTTT; CDR3: CASSPTGSGTGELFF
J: TRBJ2-1; size: few; V: TRBV5-5; D: NA; DNA: TGTGCCAGCAGCACAGGGCCTTTAAGCTCCTACAATGAGCAGTTCTTC; CDR3: CASSTGPLSSYNEQFF
J: TRBJ1-1; size: few; V: TRBV29-1; D: NA; DNA: TGCAGCGTTTCCGGGACATTGAACACTGAAGCTTTCTTT; CDR3: CSVSGTLNTEAFF
J: TRBJ2-7; size: few; V: TRBV15; D: TRBD1; DNA: TGTGCCACCAGCCAGGGACAGGAGTACTACGAGCAGTACTTC; CDR3: CATSQGQEYYEQYF
J: TRBJ2-1; size: NA; V: TRBV2; D: NA; DNA: TGTGCCAGCAGAGTCCCGGGACCTCCTAATGAGCAGTTCTTC; CDR3: CASRVPGPPNEQFF
J: TRBJ2-3; size: NA; V: TRBV12-3/TRBV12-4; D: NA; DNA: TGTGCCAGCAGCATCTTCCCAGATACGCAGTATTTT; CDR3: CASSIFPDTQYF
J: TRBJ1-1; size: NA; V: TRBV5-6; D: NA; DNA: TGTGCCAGCAGCCATCACAGGGACACGGGCACTGAAGCTTTCTTT; CDR3: CASSHHRDTGTEAFF
J: TRBJ1-1; size: NA; V: TRBV20-1; D: NA; DNA: TGCAGTGCGAGGGAAGGGGACCTTGAAGCTTTCTTT; CDR3: CSAREGDLEAFF
J: TRBJ2-1; size: many; V: TRBV29-1; D: NA; DNA: TGCAGCGTTGAAGGTTGGAAAAGCTCCTACAATGAGCAGTTCTTC; CDR3: CSVEGWKSSYNEQFF
J: TRBJ2-1; size: many; V: TRBV5-1; D: TRBD2; DNA: TGCGCCAGCAGCTTGGGACTAGCGGGGTTGAGCTCCTACAATGAGCAGTTCTTC; CDR3: CASSLGLAGLSSYNEQFF
J: TRBJ1-4; size: NA; V: TRBV4-3; D: NA; DNA: TGCGCCAGCAGCCAGGCGAATGAAAAACTGTTTTTT; CDR3: CASSQANEKLFF
J: TRBJ2-1; size: NA; V: TRBV9; D: TRBD2; DNA: TGTGCCAGCAGCGCCGCCGTTAGCGGGGGACTGGGGGACAATGAGCAGTTCTTC; CDR3: CASSAAVSGGLGDNEQFF
J: TRBJ2-1; size: few; V: TRBV11-2; D: TRBD2; DNA: TGTGCCAGCAGCAAGGGACTAGCGGGGGGGCCGTTGAATGAGCAGTTCTTC; CDR3: CASSKGLAGGPLNEQFF
J: TRBJ1-5; size: many; V: TRBV18; D: NA; DNA: TGTGCCAGCTCACCATGGGGGGGCAATCAGCCCCAGCATTTT; CDR3: CASSPWGGNQPQHF
J: TRBJ2-2; size: few; V: TRBV15; D: NA; DNA: TGTGCCACCAGCAGAGCCAGGGAAGCCGGGGAGCTGTTTTTT; CDR3: CATSRAREAGELFF
J: TRBJ1-5; size: many; V: TRBV28; D: NA; DNA: TGTGCCAGCACCCCACCCGGAGGGGTGGGCAATCAGCCCCAGCATTTT; CDR3: CASTPPGGVGNQPQHF
J: TRBJ2-3; size: few; V: TRBV2; D: TRBD1; DNA: TGTGCCAGCAGAGACAGGGTGGGCACAGATACGCAGTATTTT; CDR3: CASRDRVGTDTQYF
J: TRBJ2-4; size: once; V: TRBV5-5; D: NA; DNA: TGTGCCAGCAGCTTCGGCAGGGTGGTCAAAAACATTCAGTACTTC; CDR3: CASSFGRVVKNIQYF
J: TRBJ1-6; size: NA; V: TRBV21-1; D: NA; DNA: TGTGCCAGCAGCAAAGTAGTGCTTAGGGGAAATAATTCACCCCTCCACTTT; CDR3: CASSKVVLRGNNSPLHF
J: TRBJ2-3; size: few; V: TRBV20-1; D: TRBD2; DNA: TGCAGACTAGCGGGAGGGGGCACAGATACGCAGTATTTT; CDR3: CRLAGGGTDTQYF
J: TRBJ2-7; size: NA; V: TRBV19; D: NA; DNA: TGTGCCAGTAGTCCTCCACCCGCGGGACGCCGCGAGCAGTACTTC; CDR3: CASSPPPAGRREQYF
J: TRBJ2-7; size: few; V: TRBV7-9; D: NA; DNA: TGTGCCAGCAGCTTAGTTTGGGTAGGGGGAAGCTACGAGCAGTACTTC; CDR3: CASSLVWVGGSYEQYF
J: TRBJ1-5; size: many; V: TRBV4-3; D: NA; DNA: TGCGCCAGCAGCCAAGATCTAACAGGGCTGCCTTATAGCAATCAGCCCCAGCATTTT; CDR3: CASSQDLTGLPYSNQPQHF
J: TRBJ2-7; size: many; V: TRBV29-1; D: NA; DNA: TGCAGCGTTGAAGCCCAGTACAGGAACTCCTACGAGCAGTACTTC; CDR3: CSVEAQYRNSYEQYF
J: TRBJ2-1; size: NA; V: TRBV15; D: TRBD1; DNA: TGTGCCACCAGCAAACTCGGGACAGGGAACAATGAGCAGTTCTTC; CDR3: CATSKLGTGNNEQFF
J: TRBJ2-3; size: NA; V: TRBV4-2; D: TRBD2; DNA: TGTGCCAGCAGCCAAGATCAAGGGAGCGGGATGAGCACAGATACGCAGTATTTT; CDR3: CASSQDQGSGMSTDTQYF
J: TRBJ2-1; size: few; V: TRBV9; D: TRBD2; DNA: TGTGCCAGCAGCGCCTCCGGGACTAGCGGGAGAAATGAGCAGTTCTTC; CDR3: CASSASGTSGRNEQFF
J: TRBJ2-5; size: NA; V: TRBV27; D: NA; DNA: TGTGCCAGAAGGGGTGAGACCCAGTACTTC; CDR3: CARRGETQYF
J: TRBJ2-5; size: NA; V: TRBV3-1; D: TRBD2; DNA: TGTGCCAGCAGCCAAGGCACGGCTAGCGGGGAAGAGACCCAGTACTTC; CDR3: CASSQGTASGEETQYF
J: TRBJ2-3; size: NA; V: TRBV30; D: NA; DNA: TGTGCCTATCACCCCCCCAGGGAAATCACAGATACGCAGTATTTT; CDR3: CAYHPPREITDTQYF
J: TRBJ2-3; size: NA; V: TRBV11-2; D: NA; DNA: TGTGCCAGCAGCCGTCGGACCCGCACAGATACGCAGTATTTT; CDR3: CASSRRTRTDTQYF
J: TRBJ1-2; size: NA; V: TRBV2; D: NA; DNA: TGTGCCAGCAGTCCGGAGGAGGGCTATGGCTACACCTTC; CDR3: CASSPEEGYGYTF
J: TRBJ2-1; size: NA; V: TRBV29-1; D: NA; DNA: TGCAGCGTTGAACCCCGCCTATCCTACAATGAGCAGTTCTTC; CDR3: CSVEPRLSYNEQFF
J: TRBJ1-6; size: NA; V: TRBV6-8; D: NA; DNA: TGTGCCAAGACACAGGGAAACGGATTCACCCTCCACTTT; CDR3: CAKTQGNGFTLHF
J: TRBJ2-5; size: many; V: TRBV7-8; D: NA; DNA: TGTGCCAGCAGCTTGGACTATAAAGAGACCCAGTACTTC; CDR3: CASSLDYKETQYF
J: TRBJ2-7; size: once; V: TRBV4-1; D: NA; DNA: TGCGCCGGCAGCCGAACAGCGTTCTACGAGCAGTACTTC; CDR3: CAGSRTAFYEQYF
J: TRBJ1-2; size: NA; V: TRBV6-1; D: NA; DNA: TGTGCCAGCACCAAATTCGACAGGACAACCTCCTATGGCTACACCTTC; CDR3: CASTKFDRTTSYGYTF
J: TRBJ1-6; size: NA; V: TRBV7-9; D: TRBD1; DNA: TGTGCCAGCAGCCCCGGACAGGGCGGTAATTCACCCCTCCACTTT; CDR3: CASSPGQGGNSPLHF
J: TRBJ2-5; size: NA; V: TRBV5-1; D: NA; DNA: TGCGCCAGCAGTTACGAGCGGGAGACCCAGTACTTC; CDR3: CASSYERETQYF
J: TRBJ2-7; size: NA; V: TRBV5-4; D: NA; DNA: TGTGCCAGCAGCAACGGGGGACACCCCTACGAGCAGTACTTC; CDR3: CASSNGGHPYEQYF
J: TRBJ2-7; size: few; V: TRBV6-2/TRBV6-3; D: NA; DNA: TGTGCCAGCAGTTACTCCCTTTGGACCCGCGAGCAGTACTTC; CDR3: CASSYSLWTREQYF
J: TRBJ2-5; size: few; V: TRBV29-1; D: TRBD2; DNA: TGCAGCGTGACCGGGACTAGCGGTGTCCAAGAGACCCAGTACTTC; CDR3: CSVTGTSGVQETQYF
J: TRBJ2-7; size: NA; V: TRBV20-1; D: TRBD2; DNA: TGCAGTGCTAGAGACCCTGGCGGGGGGACCAGATGGGAGCAGTACTTC; CDR3: CSARDPGGGTRWEQYF
J: TRBJ2-7; size: few; V: TRBV6-5; D: NA; DNA: TGTGCCAGCAGTTATTTGGGGGAAGAGTACGAGCAGTACTTC; CDR3: CASSYLGEEYEQYF
J: TRBJ1-5; size: NA; V: TRBV20-1; D: TRBD1; DNA: TGCAGTGCTAGGGACAGGCGAGCCAGCAATCAGCCCCAGCATTTT; CDR3: CSARDRRASNQPQHF
J: TRBJ1-4; size: few; V: TRBV18; D: NA; DNA: TGTGCCAGCTCACCACGGCGCGCAGATAATGAAAAACTGTTTTTT; CDR3: CASSPRRADNEKLFF
J: TRBJ1-3; size: many; V: TRBV5-1; D: NA; DNA: TGCGCCAGCAGCTTGAACCCCGGTGGAAACACCATATATTTT; CDR3: CASSLNPGGNTIYF
J: TRBJ1-5; size: many; V: TRBV15; D: NA; DNA: TGTGCCACCAGCAGAGACAGGGGAAGCAATCAGCCCCAGCATTTT; CDR3: CATSRDRGSNQPQHF
J: TRBJ2-6; size: NA; V: TRBV28; D: NA; DNA: TGTGCCAGCAGTTCCATTGTGGGGGGCCCTTGGACTGGGGCCAACGTCCTGACTTTC; CDR3: CASSSIVGGPWTGANVLTF